What follows is one TCR beta chain and its context. The antigen is unknown. The sample belongs to a study of blood T cells in healthy people across ages. Findings of the study overall: While age rose, TCR beta diversity per million T cells dropped in a roughly linear way. TCR beta diversity tracked closely with naive T cell percentage.

Donors ranged from roughly 6 to 95 years old and were healthy Caucasians in Russia. There were at least 5.5 micrograms of total RNA extracted from every sample. CDR1 and CDR2 from the germline V gene are SGHNT and YYREEE (reference sequence). This CDR3 spans 14 amino acids. V was trimmed by 2 bases and J by 0 bases, leaving 8 bases between them. A second PCR, run for about 6 to 12 cycles, used a sample-barcoded 5' primer plus a J-beta primer mix. In TCRdb, the 5' RACE reads were re-called with MiXCR into one record per CDR3 protein. The sample has roughly 730,000 distinct CDR3 sequences, 56% seen once.

J is TRBJ1-1 and V is TRBV5-4, with TRBD1 as a possible D gene (6 bases). The source is a man aged 35 to 55 in good health. Sequenced material: blood. The CDR3 DNA sequence: TGTGCCAGCAGCTTCGCAGGGGTGAACACTGAAGCTTTCTTT. Its translation is CASSFAGVNTEAFF.